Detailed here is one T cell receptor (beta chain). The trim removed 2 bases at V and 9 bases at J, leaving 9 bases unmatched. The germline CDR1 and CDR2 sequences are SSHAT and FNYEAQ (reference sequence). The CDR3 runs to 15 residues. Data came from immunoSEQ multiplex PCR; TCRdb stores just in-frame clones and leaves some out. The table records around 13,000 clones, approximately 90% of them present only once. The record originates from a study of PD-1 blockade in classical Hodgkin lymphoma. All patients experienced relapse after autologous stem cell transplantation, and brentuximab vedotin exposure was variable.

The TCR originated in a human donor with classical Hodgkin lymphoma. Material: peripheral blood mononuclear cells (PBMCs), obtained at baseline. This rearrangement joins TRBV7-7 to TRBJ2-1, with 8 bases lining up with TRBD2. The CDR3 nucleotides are TGTGCCAGCAGCTTAACGGGGGGGACTACTAGTGAGCAGTTCTTC. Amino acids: CASSLTGGTTSEQFF.